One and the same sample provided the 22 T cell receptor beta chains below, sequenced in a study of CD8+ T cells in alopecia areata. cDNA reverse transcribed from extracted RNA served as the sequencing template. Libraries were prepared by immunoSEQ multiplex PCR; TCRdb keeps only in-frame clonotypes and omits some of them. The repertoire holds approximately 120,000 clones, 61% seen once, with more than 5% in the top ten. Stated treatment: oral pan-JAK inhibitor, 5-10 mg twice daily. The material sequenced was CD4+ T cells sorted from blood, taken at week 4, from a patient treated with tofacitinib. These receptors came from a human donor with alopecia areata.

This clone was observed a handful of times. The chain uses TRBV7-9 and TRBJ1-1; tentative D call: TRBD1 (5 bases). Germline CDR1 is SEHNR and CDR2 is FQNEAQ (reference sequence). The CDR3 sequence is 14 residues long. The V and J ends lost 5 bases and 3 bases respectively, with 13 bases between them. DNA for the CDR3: TGTGCCAGCAGCCAGAGTTGGGGGGACACTGAAGCTTTCTTT. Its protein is CASSQSWGDTEAFF. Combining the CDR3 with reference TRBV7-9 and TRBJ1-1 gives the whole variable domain DTGVSQNPRHKITKRGQNVTFRCDPISEHNRLYWYRQTLGQGPEFLTYFQNEAQLEKSRLLSDRFSAERPKGSFSTLEIQRTEQGDSAMYLCASSQSWGDTEAFFGQGTRLTVV.

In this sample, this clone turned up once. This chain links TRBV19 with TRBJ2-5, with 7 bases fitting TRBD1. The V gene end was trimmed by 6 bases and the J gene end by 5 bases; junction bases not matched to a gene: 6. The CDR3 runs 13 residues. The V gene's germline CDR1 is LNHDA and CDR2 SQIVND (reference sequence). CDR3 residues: CASRETGVETQYF. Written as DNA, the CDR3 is TGTGCCAGTAGAGAAACAGGGGTGGAGACCCAGTACTTC.

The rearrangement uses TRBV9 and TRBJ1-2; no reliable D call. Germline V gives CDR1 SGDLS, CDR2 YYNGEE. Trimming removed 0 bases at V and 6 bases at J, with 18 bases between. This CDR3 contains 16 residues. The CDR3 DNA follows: TGTGCCAGCAGCGTAGATCAACTTGGGGAAAGGGATGGCTACACCTTC. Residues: CASSVDQLGERDGYTF.

The CDR3 sequence is CASSLAGQGYEQYF. In nucleotides, the CDR3 is TGTGCCAGCAGCTTAGCAGGACAGGGCTACGAGCAGTACTTC. The V gene is TRBV7-2, the J gene TRBJ2-7; 8 nucleotides line up with TRBD1. The length of the CDR3 is 14 residues. J was trimmed by 3 bases and V by 0 bases; bases with no gene match: 1. CDR1 and CDR2 (germline): SGHTA, FQGNSA.

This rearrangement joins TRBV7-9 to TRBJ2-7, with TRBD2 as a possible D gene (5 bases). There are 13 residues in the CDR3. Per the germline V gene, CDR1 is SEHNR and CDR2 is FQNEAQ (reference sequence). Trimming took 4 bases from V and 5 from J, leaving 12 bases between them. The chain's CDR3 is CASSSQRGHEQYF. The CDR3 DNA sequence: TGTGCCAGCAGCTCTCAACGGGGTCACGAGCAGTACTTC.

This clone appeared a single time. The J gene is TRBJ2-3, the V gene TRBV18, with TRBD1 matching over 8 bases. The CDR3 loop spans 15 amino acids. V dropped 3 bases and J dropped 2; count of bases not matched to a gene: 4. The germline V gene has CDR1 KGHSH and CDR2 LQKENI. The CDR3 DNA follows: TGTGCCAGCTCACCCACGACAGGGGACACAGATACGCAGTATTTT. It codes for CASSPTTGDTDTQYF.

CDR3 sequence: CASSRGTDTQYF. As DNA, the CDR3 is TGTGCCAGCAGCCGGGGCACAGATACGCAGTATTTT. The chain has TRBV5-6 and TRBJ2-3; no firm D call. Trimming cost V 4 bases and J 1 base, with 4 bases left between them. Per the germline V gene, CDR1 is SGHDT and CDR2 is YYEEEE. The CDR3 covers 12 residues.

CDR3 in DNA: TGTGCCAGCATGACCGGGACAGGGAGGGATGCTTTCTTT. It encodes CASMTGTGRDAFF. The V and J genes are TRBV27 and TRBJ1-1; 9 nucleotides line up with TRBD1. Germline trimming cut 7 bases from V and 11 bases from J; bases unmatched to any gene: 11. CDR1 is MNHEY and CDR2 is SMNVEV in the germline V gene (reference sequence). The CDR3 runs 13 residues.

This chain's CDR3 is CASSEPLAGVWGGELFF. In DNA form, the CDR3 reads TGTGCCAGCAGTGAACCTCTAGCGGGGGTGTGGGGCGGGGAGCTGTTTTTT. The V gene is TRBV6-1, the J gene TRBJ2-2; 10 positions match TRBD2. V lost 2 bases, J lost 7 bases, and 10 bases stayed unmatched. Per germline, CDR1 MNHNS and CDR2 SASEGT. This CDR3 has 17 residues.

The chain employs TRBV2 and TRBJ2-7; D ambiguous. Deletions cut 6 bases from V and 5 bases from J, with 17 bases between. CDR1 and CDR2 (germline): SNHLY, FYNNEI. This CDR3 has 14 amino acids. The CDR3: CASSALGLRNEQYF. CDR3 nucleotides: TGTGCCAGCAGCGCCTTGGGATTGAGGAACGAGCAGTACTTC.

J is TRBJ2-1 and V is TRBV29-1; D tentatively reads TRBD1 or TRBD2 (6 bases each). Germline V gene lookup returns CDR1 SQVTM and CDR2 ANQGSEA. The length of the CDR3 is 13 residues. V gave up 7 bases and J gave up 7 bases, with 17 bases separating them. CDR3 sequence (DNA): TGCAGCGCCGAGACAGGCGGAGGGAATGAGCAGTTCTTC. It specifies CSAETGGGNEQFF.

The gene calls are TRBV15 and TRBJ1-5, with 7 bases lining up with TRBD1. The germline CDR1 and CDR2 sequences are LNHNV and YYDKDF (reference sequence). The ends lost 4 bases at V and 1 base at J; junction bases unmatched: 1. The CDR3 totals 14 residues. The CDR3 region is CATSKQGSNQPQHF. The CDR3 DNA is TGTGCCACCAGCAAACAGGGGAGCAATCAGCCCCAGCATTTT.

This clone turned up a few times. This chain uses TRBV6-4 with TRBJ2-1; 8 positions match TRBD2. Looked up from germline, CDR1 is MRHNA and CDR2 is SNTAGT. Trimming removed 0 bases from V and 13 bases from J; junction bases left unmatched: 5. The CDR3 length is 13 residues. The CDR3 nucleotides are TGTGCCAGCAGTGACTCGGATGGGACTAGACAGTTCTTC. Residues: CASSDSDGTRQFF.

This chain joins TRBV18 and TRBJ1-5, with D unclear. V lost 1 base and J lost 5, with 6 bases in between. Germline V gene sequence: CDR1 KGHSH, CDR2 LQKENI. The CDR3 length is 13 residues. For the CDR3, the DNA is TGTGCCAGCTCACCACGGTCGGATCAGCCCCAGCATTTT. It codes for CASSPRSDQPQHF.

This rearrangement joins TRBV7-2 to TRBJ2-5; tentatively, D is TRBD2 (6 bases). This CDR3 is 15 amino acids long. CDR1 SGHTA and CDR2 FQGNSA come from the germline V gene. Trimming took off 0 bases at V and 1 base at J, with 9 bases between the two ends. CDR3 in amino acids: CASSLAGTPQETQYF. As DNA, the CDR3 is TGTGCCAGCAGCTTAGCGGGGACTCCCCAAGAGACCCAGTACTTC.

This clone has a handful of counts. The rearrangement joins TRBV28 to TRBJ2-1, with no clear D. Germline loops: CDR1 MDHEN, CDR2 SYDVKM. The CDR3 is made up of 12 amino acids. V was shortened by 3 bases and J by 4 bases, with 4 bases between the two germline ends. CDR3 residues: CASSLEYNEQFF. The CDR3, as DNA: TGTGCCAGCAGTTTGGAGTACAATGAGCAGTTCTTC.

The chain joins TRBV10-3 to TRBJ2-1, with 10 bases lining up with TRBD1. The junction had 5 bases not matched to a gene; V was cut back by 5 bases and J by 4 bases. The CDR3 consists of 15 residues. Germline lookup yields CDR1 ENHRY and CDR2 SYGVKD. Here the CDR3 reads CAISRDRGQYNEQFF. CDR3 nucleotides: TGTGCCATCAGTCGAGACAGGGGGCAATACAATGAGCAGTTCTTC.

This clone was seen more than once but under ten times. In nucleotides, the CDR3 is TGTGCCATCAGTGAGTCGACCCGGGACCGATATGGCTACACCTTC. Translated, it gives CAISESTRDRYGYTF. The genes are TRBV10-3 and TRBJ1-2, with D possibly TRBD1 on 5 matching bases. From germline, CDR1 is ENHRY and CDR2 SYGVKD. The CDR3 contains 15 residues. V lost 0 bases and J lost 5, with 13 bases in between.

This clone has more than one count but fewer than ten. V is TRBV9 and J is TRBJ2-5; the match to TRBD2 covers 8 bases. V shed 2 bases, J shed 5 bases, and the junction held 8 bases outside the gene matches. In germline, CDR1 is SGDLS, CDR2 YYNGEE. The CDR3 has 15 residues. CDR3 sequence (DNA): TGTGCCAGCAGCGTCGACAGCGGGAGAGGGGAGACCCAGTACTTC. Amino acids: CASSVDSGRGETQYF.

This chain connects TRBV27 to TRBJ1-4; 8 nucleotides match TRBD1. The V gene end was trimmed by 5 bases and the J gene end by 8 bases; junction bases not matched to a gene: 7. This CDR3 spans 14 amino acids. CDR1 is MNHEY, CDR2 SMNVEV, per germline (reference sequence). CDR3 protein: CASSPDREGEKLFF. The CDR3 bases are TGTGCCAGCAGTCCGGACAGGGAAGGGGAAAAACTGTTTTTT.

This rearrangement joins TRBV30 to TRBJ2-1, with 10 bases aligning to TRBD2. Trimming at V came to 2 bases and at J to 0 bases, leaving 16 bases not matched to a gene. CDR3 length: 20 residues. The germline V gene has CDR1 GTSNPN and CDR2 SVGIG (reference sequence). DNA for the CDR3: TGTGCCTGGAGTACCCGAGAGAGTAGCGGGAGGACAAGCTCCTACAATGAGCAGTTCTTC. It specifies CAWSTRESSGRTSSYNEQFF. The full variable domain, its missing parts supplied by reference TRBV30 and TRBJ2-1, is SQTIHQWPATLVQPVGSPLSLECTVEGTSNPNLYWYRQAAGRGLQLLFYSVGIGQISSEVPQNLSASRPQDRQFILSSKKLLLSDSGFYLCAWSTRESSGRTSSYNEQFFGPGTRLTVL.

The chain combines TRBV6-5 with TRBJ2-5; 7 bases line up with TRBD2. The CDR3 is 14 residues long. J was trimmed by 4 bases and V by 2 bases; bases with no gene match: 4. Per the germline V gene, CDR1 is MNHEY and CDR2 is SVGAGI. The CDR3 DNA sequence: TGTGCCAGCAGTTACGCTAGCGGCCCAGAGACCCAGTACTTC. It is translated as CASSYASGPETQYF.